The T cell receptor (beta chain) under discussion was sequenced for a study of technical replicates of blood from a handful of donors. Measured with immunoSEQ multiplex PCR; TCRdb has only the in-frame clones, and not every one. The sample lists about 93,000 clones, around 96% seen once, with more than 0.2% in the top ten. Trimming shortened V by 8 bases and J by 11 bases, and 13 bases separated the two germline ends. CDR1 is MNHNS and CDR2 is SASEGT in the germline V gene. This CDR3 has 11 residues. The sequenced material came from T cells isolated from PBMCs. This chain links TRBV6-1 with TRBJ2-1; weak D call: TRBD2 (6 bases). This TCR came from a human donor in good health. The CDR3 DNA sequence: TGTGCCAGCGGAACGACTAGTAAGCAGTTCTTC. Encoded protein: CASGTTSKQFF.